This T cell receptor beta chain is from a study of T-cell memory formation after mild COVID-19. Study overall: Clusters were largely donor specific.

The CDR3 runs 13 residues. Germline V lookup: CDR1 DFQATT, CDR2 SNEGSKA (reference sequence). V lost 7 bases and J lost 2, with 14 bases in between. Constant-segment-primed 5'RACE gave TCR alpha and TCR beta cDNA libraries with sample barcodes and UMIs. From the 5' RACE reads, TCRdb called clonotypes with MiXCR, one entry per CDR3 protein. The sample lists around 300,000 distinct CDR3 sequences; roughly 13% were seen once. The TCR originated in a man between 18 and 29 years old who had mild COVID-19 (a few samples of this study predate the infection). Cell type and time point are not known. The sample consisted of PBMCs or a T cell subset sorted from them (not recorded which). The rearrangement uses TRBV20-1 and TRBJ1-1, with D uncertain. The CDR3 spells CSGLVDENTEAFF. CDR3 bases: TGCAGTGGGTTGGTGGACGAAAACACTGAAGCTTTCTTT.